This entry concerns a single T cell receptor beta chain. The CDR3 spans 12 residues. Trimming stripped 6 bases from V and 7 bases from J, with 15 bases between. Germline V CDR1 and CDR2: GTSNPN, SVGIG (reference sequence). This sample was taken from a study of cytomegalovirus exposure and HLA in healthy donors. PCR used 60 Vbeta primers and 13 Jbeta primers. TCRdb's copy holds only in-frame clones and misses some; the assay was immunoSEQ multiplex PCR. The sample holds some 98,000 clones; 75% to 80% are singletons and the top ten take 7.5% to 9%. This clonotype originated in a female donor in good health and CMV-seronegative. Source material: PBMCs. The V gene is TRBV30, the J gene TRBJ1-2; D remains ambiguous. The CDR3 DNA is TGTGCCTGCGGCCTCCGGCCAGGTGGCTACACCTTC. It specifies CACGLRPGGYTF.